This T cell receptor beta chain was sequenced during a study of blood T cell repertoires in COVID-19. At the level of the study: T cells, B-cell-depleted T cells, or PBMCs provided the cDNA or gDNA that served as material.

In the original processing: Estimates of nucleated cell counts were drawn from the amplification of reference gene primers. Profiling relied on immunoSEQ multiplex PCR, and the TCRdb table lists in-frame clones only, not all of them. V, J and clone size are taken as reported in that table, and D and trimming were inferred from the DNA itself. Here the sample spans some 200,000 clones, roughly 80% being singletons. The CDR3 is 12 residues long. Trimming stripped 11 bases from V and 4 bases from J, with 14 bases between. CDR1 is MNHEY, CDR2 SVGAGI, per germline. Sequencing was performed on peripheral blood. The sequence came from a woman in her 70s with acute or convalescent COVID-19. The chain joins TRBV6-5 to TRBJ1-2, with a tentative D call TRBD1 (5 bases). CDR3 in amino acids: CAATDRVYGYTF. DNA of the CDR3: TGTGCCGCTACTGACAGAGTCTATGGCTACACCTTC.